The count of the clone carrying this T cell receptor beta chain is one. This specimen comes from a study of cytotoxic CD8 clonotypes in ibrutinib-treated CLL. Cryopreserved PBMCs were the source of about 2 micrograms of genomic DNA, which went to TCR beta libraries. The planned depth of sequencing spanned 1 in 200,000 to 1 in 1 million T cells. Clones were read by immunoSEQ multiplex PCR, and TCRdb kept only the in-frame ones, dropping some. The table has roughly 170,000 clones, approximately 84% seen once. This CDR3 region has 15 residues. Trimming cost V 5 bases and J 0 bases; bases outside gene matches: 6. Germline lookup yields CDR1 SGHTA and CDR2 FQGNSA.

Specimen: PBMCs, collected after 24 months of ibrutinib treatment. V gene TRBV7-2 combines with J gene TRBJ2-5; 7 bases map to TRBD2. This TCR was sampled from a human donor with chronic lymphocytic leukemia. Here the CDR3 reads CASSPSRGNQETQYF. The DNA of the CDR3 is TGTGCCAGCAGCCCCTCGCGGGGGAACCAAGAGACCCAGTACTTC.